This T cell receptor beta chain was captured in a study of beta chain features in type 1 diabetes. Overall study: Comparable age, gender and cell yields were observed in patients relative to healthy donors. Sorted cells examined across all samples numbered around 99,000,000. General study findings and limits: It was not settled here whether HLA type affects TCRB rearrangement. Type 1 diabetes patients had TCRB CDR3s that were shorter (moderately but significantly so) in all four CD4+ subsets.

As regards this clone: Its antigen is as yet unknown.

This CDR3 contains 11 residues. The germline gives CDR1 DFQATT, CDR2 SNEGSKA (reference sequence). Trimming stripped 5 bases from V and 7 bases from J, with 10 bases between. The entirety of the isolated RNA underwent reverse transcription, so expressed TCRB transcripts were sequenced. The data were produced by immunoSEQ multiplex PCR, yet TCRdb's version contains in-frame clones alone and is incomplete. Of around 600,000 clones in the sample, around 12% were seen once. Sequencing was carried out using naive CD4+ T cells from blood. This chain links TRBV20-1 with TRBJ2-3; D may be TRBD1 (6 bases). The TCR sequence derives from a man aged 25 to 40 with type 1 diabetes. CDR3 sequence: CSAHRAYTQYF. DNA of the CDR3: TGCAGTGCTCACAGGGCGTATACGCAGTATTTT.